Listed below are T cell receptor beta chains from one sample, sequenced in a study of molecular identifiers for immune sequencing clone quantification. Using its own MiXCR run on the PCR reads, TCRdb lists one record per CDR3 protein. The table has approximately 590,000 distinct CDR3 sequences, about 25% seen once; the top ten hold about 0.81%. The sample taken for sequencing was naive CD8+ T cells from blood, with Jurkat cell RNA spiked in. Receptor source: a human donor in good health. Some libraries in this study had Jurkat cell RNA spiked in. Each CDR3 is given with its conserved first and last residue. The D gene is left open where the match is weak. Clone sizes are given selectively: once, few, many, or a class where the clone is expanded.

size: few; J: TRBJ2-7; V: TRBV18; D: TRBD1; DNA: TGTGCCAGCTCACCCCCGACAGGGAGCCCCTACGAGCAGTACTTC; CDR3: CASSPPTGSPYEQYF
size: .; J: TRBJ2-7; V: TRBV29-1; D: .; DNA: TGCAGCGTTGACGACAGCCCCTACGAGCAGTACTTC; CDR3: CSVDDSPYEQYF
size: .; J: TRBJ1-6; V: TRBV5-1; D: .; DNA: TGCGCCAGCAGCTTGGACGGGTTAAGCTCCTATAATTCACCCCTCCACTTT; CDR3: CASSLDGLSSYNSPLHF
size: many; J: TRBJ2-7; V: TRBV5-1; D: .; DNA: TGCGCCAGCAGCTTGAGAGGCGACAGAGTCTACGAGCAGTACTTC; CDR3: CASSLRGDRVYEQYF
size: .; J: TRBJ2-7; V: TRBV5-5; D: TRBD1; DNA: TGTGCCAGCAGCCCTGGGGGACAGACCCACGAGCAGTACTTC; CDR3: CASSPGGQTHEQYF
size: once; J: TRBJ2-5; V: TRBV2; D: .; DNA: TGTGCCAGCAGTGTGGGTCCCATAGAGACCCAGTACTTC; CDR3: CASSVGPIETQYF
size: .; J: TRBJ2-5; V: TRBV9; D: TRBD1; DNA: TGTGCCAGCTGCGGGACAGGCCTGGGGGAGACCCAGTACTTC; CDR3: CASCGTGLGETQYF
size: .; J: TRBJ2-7; V: TRBV19; D: .; DNA: TGTGTCAGTAGTATGGGGACAAGGTTTAGTGAGCAGTACTTC; CDR3: CVSSMGTRFSEQYF
size: many; J: TRBJ2-2; V: TRBV7-7; D: TRBD2; DNA: TGTGCCAGCAGGGCGCTAGCGGGGGCCGGGGAGCTGTTTTTT; CDR3: CASRALAGAGELFF
size: many; J: TRBJ2-5; V: TRBV6-2/TRBV6-3; D: .; DNA: TGTGCCAGCAGCCCCGCGGGGACGCCGTGGGGAGAGACCCAGTACTTC; CDR3: CASSPAGTPWGETQYF
size: many; J: TRBJ1-4; V: TRBV28; D: TRBD1; DNA: TGTGCCAGCAGTTCCAACCGGGACAGCCATGAAAAACTGTTTTTT; CDR3: CASSSNRDSHEKLFF
size: few; J: TRBJ2-3; V: TRBV9; D: .; DNA: TGTGCCAGCAGCGTCAGAGATACGCAGTATTTT; CDR3: CASSVRDTQYF
size: .; J: TRBJ2-2; V: TRBV6-2/TRBV6-3; D: .; DNA: TGTGCCAGCTTTTCATGGGGCGCCGGGGAGCTGTTTTTT; CDR3: CASFSWGAGELFF
size: .; J: TRBJ1-2; V: TRBV18; D: .; DNA: TGTGCCAGTTACAGGACGGACGATTCTAACTATGGCTACACCTTC; CDR3: CASYRTDDSNYGYTF
size: .; J: TRBJ2-7; V: TRBV28; D: .; DNA: TGTGCCAGCAGAGGTGCAGGGGGGGGAAATGGCGAGCAGTACTTC; CDR3: CASRGAGGGNGEQYF
size: few; J: TRBJ2-7; V: TRBV4-1; D: TRBD2; DNA: TGCGCCAGCAGCCAAGATTACGGGACTAGCGGGGGGATTATGGAGCAGTACTTC; CDR3: CASSQDYGTSGGIMEQYF
size: many; J: TRBJ2-7; V: TRBV4-3; D: TRBD1; DNA: TGCGCCAGCAGCCAAGGGGTCACAGGGGACTCCTACGAGCAGTACTTC; CDR3: CASSQGVTGDSYEQYF
size: many; J: TRBJ1-1; V: TRBV7-9; D: TRBD1; DNA: TGTGCCAGCAGCCCGTCGCCGACAGGGTTTATCGCTGAAGCTTTCTTT; CDR3: CASSPSPTGFIAEAFF
size: .; J: TRBJ2-3; V: TRBV6-2/TRBV6-3; D: .; DNA: TGTGCCAGCAGTTTCGATGGTACAGGTGAAACCTGGCGCCCCGCTCCGCCGTCTTTT; CDR3: CASSFDGTGETWRPAPPSF
size: many; J: TRBJ2-1; V: TRBV11-2; D: .; DNA: TGTGCCAGCAGCTTTATTGAGCAGTTCTTC; CDR3: CASSFIEQFF
size: many; J: TRBJ2-5; V: TRBV3-1; D: TRBD1; DNA: TGTGCCAGCAGCCAAATGACAGGACAGGACCAAGAGACCCAGTACTTC; CDR3: CASSQMTGQDQETQYF
size: few; J: TRBJ2-7; V: TRBV20-1; D: .; DNA: TGCAGTGCTAGAGATCCCCAGGGACCCTCCTACGAGCAGTACTTC; CDR3: CSARDPQGPSYEQYF
size: .; J: TRBJ2-7; V: TRBV4-3; D: TRBD1; DNA: TGCGCCAGCAGCCAGAAAAGGGGGCGCGGCGCCTACGAGCAGTACTTC; CDR3: CASSQKRGRGAYEQYF
size: .; J: TRBJ2-3; V: TRBV12-3/TRBV12-4; D: .; DNA: TGTGCCAGCAGTTTAGGGGGGCGAGGTAGGGATACGCAGTATTTT; CDR3: CASSLGGRGRDTQYF
size: many; J: TRBJ2-7; V: TRBV30; D: .; DNA: TGTGCCTGGAGCCTCCCACGCGAGCAGTACTTC; CDR3: CAWSLPREQYF
size: .; J: TRBJ1-3; V: TRBV3-2; D: .; DNA: TGTGCCAGCAGCCAAGAAACCCTACTCGGGATTCCCTCTGGAAACACCATATATTTT; CDR3: CASSQETLLGIPSGNTIYF
size: .; J: TRBJ1-5; V: TRBV6-2/TRBV6-3; D: .; DNA: TGTGCCGGCAGTTACAAAGGACCCCATGTCAATCAGCCCCAGCATTTT; CDR3: CAGSYKGPHVNQPQHF
size: many; J: TRBJ1-5; V: TRBV27; D: .; DNA: TGTGCCAGCAGTTTGTATCAGGGTAGCAATCAGCCCCAGCATTTT; CDR3: CASSLYQGSNQPQHF
size: few; J: TRBJ1-3; V: TRBV5-6; D: .; DNA: TGTGCCAGCAGCTGGCTAAGAAGGGAAGGCACTGGAAACACCATATATTTT; CDR3: CASSWLRREGTGNTIYF
size: few; J: TRBJ2-7; V: TRBV4-2; D: .; DNA: TGTGCCAGCAGCCATATGGGGCAGGACTCGATGTCCTACGAGCAGTACTTC; CDR3: CASSHMGQDSMSYEQYF
size: many; J: TRBJ2-1; V: TRBV29-1; D: .; DNA: TGCAGCGTTGAAACCAGGACCTACAATGAGCAGTTCTTC; CDR3: CSVETRTYNEQFF
size: .; J: TRBJ2-7; V: TRBV7-9; D: TRBD2; DNA: TGTGCCAGCAGCTTATTCCGAGCGGGGGGTCTATCCTACGAGCAGTACTTC; CDR3: CASSLFRAGGLSYEQYF
size: few; J: TRBJ2-1; V: TRBV6-2/TRBV6-3; D: TRBD2; DNA: TGTGCCAGCATTATAGCGGGAGGGCTTAATGAGCAGTTCTTC; CDR3: CASIIAGGLNEQFF
size: many; J: TRBJ2-7; V: TRBV7-9; D: TRBD1; DNA: TGTGCCAGCAGCCCGGGACAGGTTGGTGCCGAGCAGTACTTC; CDR3: CASSPGQVGAEQYF
size: .; J: TRBJ2-1; V: TRBV7-2; D: TRBD2; DNA: TGTGCCAGCAGCTTCTCTTCGACATGGGGACTACAAAAGCACAATGAGCCGTTCTTC; CDR3: CASSFSSTWGLQKHNEPFF
size: many; J: TRBJ2-7; V: TRBV6-5; D: .; DNA: TGTGCCAGCAGTTACTCAGGGGAGTACGAGCAGTACTTC; CDR3: CASSYSGEYEQYF
size: .; J: TRBJ2-1; V: TRBV12-3/TRBV12-4; D: TRBD1; DNA: TGTGCCAGCAGTTACAGGACAGGGTACTATGAGCAGTTCTTC; CDR3: CASSYRTGYYEQFF
size: few; J: TRBJ2-7; V: TRBV30; D: TRBD2; DNA: TGTGCCTGGCTCCCCGCCGGACTAGCGGGTTACGAGCAGTACTTC; CDR3: CAWLPAGLAGYEQYF
size: few; J: TRBJ1-1; V: TRBV9; D: TRBD1; DNA: TGTGCCAGCAGCCCAGGACAGGGGGCGCGAGGCACTGAAGCTTTCTTT; CDR3: CASSPGQGARGTEAFF
size: many; J: TRBJ1-1; V: TRBV28; D: .; DNA: TGTGCCAGCAGCCACGACAGGATGGTGCCTGAAGCTTTCTTT; CDR3: CASSHDRMVPEAFF
size: .; J: TRBJ1-2; V: TRBV7-9; D: TRBD1; DNA: TGTGCCAGCAGCGGACAGGTTTACTATGGCTACACCTTC; CDR3: CASSGQVYYGYTF
size: .; J: TRBJ2-3; V: TRBV10-3; D: .; DNA: TGTGCCATCAGTGAGAGGGGGGACCCTGATACGCAGTATTTT; CDR3: CAISERGDPDTQYF
size: many; J: TRBJ2-3; V: TRBV7-2; D: .; DNA: TGTGCCAGCAGCTTAGAGGGCGGAGGGGCAGATACGCAGTATTTT; CDR3: CASSLEGGGADTQYF
size: few; J: TRBJ2-6; V: TRBV9; D: .; DNA: TGTGCCAGCACCTCGGCCCGTTCACAGGCAGTTTCTGGGGCCAACGTCCTGACTTTC; CDR3: CASTSARSQAVSGANVLTF
size: .; J: TRBJ1-1; V: TRBV6-6; D: .; DNA: TGTGCCAGCAGCAATCCCCCTGAAGCTTTCTTT; CDR3: CASSNPPEAFF
size: .; J: TRBJ2-3; V: TRBV15; D: .; DNA: TGTGCCACCAGCAGAGATCTTGCAGGGGCAGATACGCAGTATTTT; CDR3: CATSRDLAGADTQYF
size: .; J: TRBJ2-1; V: TRBV7-9; D: TRBD2; DNA: TGTGCCAGCAGACAGAGACTAGCGGGGGGAACCTACAATGAGCAGTTCTTC; CDR3: CASRQRLAGGTYNEQFF
size: few; J: TRBJ2-7; V: TRBV30; D: .; DNA: TGTGCCTGGAGTGTCTCGGGTAGTACCGAGCAGTACTTC; CDR3: CAWSVSGSTEQYF
size: .; J: TRBJ2-5; V: TRBV6-1; D: .; DNA: TGTGCCAGCAGAGGACAAGCCCAAGAGACCCAGTACTTC; CDR3: CASRGQAQETQYF
size: .; J: TRBJ2-7; V: TRBV4-3; D: .; DNA: TGCGCCAGCCGCCAAGATCGCCCGCCCTCGATTATCTCCTACGAGCAGTACTTC; CDR3: CASRQDRPPSIISYEQYF